This TCR beta chain comes out of a study of OX40 agonist ivuxolimab in advanced cancers. Overall study context: Patients with hepatocellular carcinoma, melanoma, renal cell or head and neck cancer made up the dose-escalation patients. Anti-PD-1, anti-PD-L1 or anti-CTLA-4 therapy given earlier was allowed, and approximately 40% had some. Study results and limitations: At doses 0.1 to 3.0 mg/kg, CD4+ and CD8+ clones expanded.

Sequencing was performed with immunoSEQ multiplex PCR; in TCRdb, only in-frame clones are kept and a portion is missing. The sample consists of roughly 50,000 clones, over 80% of them appearing once. Points on this clone: What it binds is unknown.

Germline V gene data show CDR1 as LGHNA and CDR2 as YSLEER. The CDR3 loop spans 17 amino acids. Losses at the gene ends were 1 base for V and 2 bases for J; bases not matched to a gene: 6. The V gene is TRBV4-3, the J gene TRBJ1-4, with 8 bases fitting TRBD1. The sequence came from an adult with an advanced solid tumor such as melanoma, head and neck, liver or kidney cancer. Sequencing was performed on CD4+ or CD8+ T cells sorted from blood, taken in a trial of the OX40 agonist ivuxolimab. CDR3 DNA: TGCGCCAGCAGCCAAGGGACAGGGCATGGCACTAATGAAAAACTGTTTTTT. Protein product: CASSQGTGHGTNEKLFF.